This T cell receptor (beta chain) was retrieved from a study of lymphopenia after photon versus proton radiotherapy (dated by TCRdb to about 2019). Concerning the study at large: In patients with gastrointestinal tumors who developed high-grade lymphopenia, the study compared the immunological effects of photon radiation therapy with those of proton radiation therapy. The roughly 20 patients in the cohort had gastrointestinal tumors, were treated with either photon or proton therapy, and subsequently developed lymphopenia. The goal of the study was to characterize the differences between the two radiation modalities in how they affect the immune system. Study-wide findings and limitations: Across the cohort, among patients who died, a greater drop in TCR diversity after the nadir was inversely correlated with overall survival time. During treatment, patients who received proton therapy stayed relatively stable, whereas patients who received photon therapy lost naive T cells and TCR diversity and gained effector/memory populations. After the lymphocyte count nadir, oligoclonal expansion, especially of CD8+ Temra cells, was observed in photon-treated repertoires, and the drop in diversity was driven by this expansion. The authors looked at the survival association only in patients who died, and they framed better survival with proton therapy as a possibility rather than a demonstrated result.

Receptor libraries were prepared by the immunoSEQ multiplex PCR assay. T cell repertoires were profiled with deep sequencing of rearranged TCR beta loci together with multiparametric flow cytometry. TCRdb holds this immuneACCESS table with in-frame rearrangements only. Some clones are missing; in checked studies, unresolved V genes explain under half, and the rest has no known cause. The sample profile shows roughly 57,000 clones; over 70% of them were found once. The top ten clonotypes cover around 30% of the sample. CDR1 and CDR2 are read off the germline V gene (reference sequence) as LNHDA and SQIVND. The CDR3 sequence holds 15 residues, the cysteine and phenylalanine included. The sequence is cut down to CDR3 DNA, 45 bases in frame from base 1. Relative to germline, V is missing 1 base and J is missing 8 bases, with 6 bases of the junction outside any gene match. Points on this clone: There is no known antigen for this receptor. No quality values exist for individual bases; no much larger clone is one base distant.

Sequenced here: peripheral blood, sampled from a patient treated with photon-based radiotherapy. The source of this sequence is a man in his forties or fifties with gastric cancer. Recombination joined TRBV19 with TRBJ2-1, and TRBD1 aligns with 9 junction nucleotides. The sequenced DNA is TGTGCCAGTAGTATAGCCCCGGGACAGGGCTATGAGCAGTTCTTC. This encodes CASSIAPGQGYEQFF.